This T cell receptor beta chain stems from a study of cytomegalovirus exposure and HLA in healthy donors. Study outcomes and limitations: A link between a missense DCLRE1C variant and TCR beta V- and J-gene trimming emerged from a later analysis.

The ends lost 6 bases at V and 4 bases at J; junction bases unmatched: 10. The germline CDR1 and CDR2 sequences are MNHNY and SVGAGI (reference sequence). CDR3 length equals 15 residues. Use of 60 Vbeta and 13 Jbeta primers characterized the PCR. The data were produced by immunoSEQ multiplex PCR, yet TCRdb's version contains in-frame clones alone and is incomplete. The sample has roughly 200,000 clones; roughly four fifths are singletons. Concerning this clone: Its antigen is as yet unknown.

The sequencing sample was made of PBMCs. This sequence originates from a man in his forties or fifties in good health and CMV-seronegative. The rearrangement uses TRBV6-6 and TRBJ2-3; 7 bases are shared with TRBD1. CDR3 region: CASSNRGLGADTQYF. Here the CDR3 DNA reads TGTGCCAGCAGCAACAGGGGATTAGGCGCAGATACGCAGTATTTT.